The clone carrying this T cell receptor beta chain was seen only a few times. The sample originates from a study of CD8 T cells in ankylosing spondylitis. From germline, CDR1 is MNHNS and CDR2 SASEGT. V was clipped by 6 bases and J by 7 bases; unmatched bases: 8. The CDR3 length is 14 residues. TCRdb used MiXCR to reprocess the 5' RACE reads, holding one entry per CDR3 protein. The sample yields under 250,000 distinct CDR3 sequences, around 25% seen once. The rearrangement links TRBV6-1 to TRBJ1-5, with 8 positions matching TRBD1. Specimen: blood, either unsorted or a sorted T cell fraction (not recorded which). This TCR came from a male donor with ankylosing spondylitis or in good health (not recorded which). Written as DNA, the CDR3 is TGTGCCAGCAGATTGGACAGGGTGGGCCAGCCCCAGCATTTT. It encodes CASRLDRVGQPQHF.